This is a list of T cell receptor beta chains from one sample in a study of cytomegalovirus exposure and HLA in healthy donors. Data came from immunoSEQ multiplex PCR; TCRdb stores just in-frame clones and leaves some out. The sample includes around 130,000 clones, 80% of them seen just once. Sequencing was performed on PBMCs. The receptor source for this set is a man aged 40-50 years in good health and CMV-seronegative. CDR3s include the opening cysteine and the closing phenylalanine or tryptophan. A D gene is named only where the DNA matches it firmly. For some rows the clone size is stated as once, few or many, or as a class when expanded; others skip it.

TRBD2	-	TRBV9	TRBJ2-1	TGTGCCAGCAGCGTACTGACTAGCGGTAGCTACAATGAGCAGTTCTTC	CASSVLTSGSYNEQFF
-	few	TRBV7-9	TRBJ1-1	TGTGCCAGCAGCCTCCTACTGTTGAACACTGAAGCTTTCTTT	CASSLLLLNTEAFF
-	-	TRBV7-2	TRBJ1-5	TGTGCCAGCAGCCGCCGGGGGGCCGAATACAATCAGCCCCAGCATTTT	CASSRRGAEYNQPQHF
-	-	TRBV6-6	TRBJ2-7	TGTGCCAGCAGTACGACAGGAGACTCCTACGAGCAGTACTTC	CASSTTGDSYEQYF
TRBD1	-	TRBV5-1	TRBJ1-2	TGCGCCAGCAGCTTGGCCCCCCCCGACAGGGCCGGCTACACCTTC	CASSLAPPDRAGYTF
-	-	TRBV21-1	TRBJ2-5	TGTGCCAGCGGCCCCCGGAGCGCCCAATTGAAAGAGACCCAGTACTTC	CASGPRSAQLKETQYF
-	-	TRBV18	TRBJ2-2	TGTGCCAGCTCACGGAACAGGGAGAACACCGGGGAGCTGTTTTTT	CASSRNRENTGELFF
-	-	TRBV30	TRBJ1-5	TGTGCCTGGAGTGAAGGTAGCAGCAATCAGCCCCAGCATTTT	CAWSEGSSNQPQHF
TRBD2	few	TRBV2	TRBJ2-7	TGTGCCAGCACTAGCGGGAGGGACCACGAGCAGTACTTC	CASTSGRDHEQYF
-	-	TRBV6-1	TRBJ2-3	TGTGCCAGCACCGGACAGTGGCTTGATACGCAGTATTTT	CASTGQWLDTQYF
TRBD1	-	TRBV29-1	TRBJ1-1	TGCAGCGCGGGACAGGGGACTGAAGCTTTCTTT	CSAGQGTEAFF
-	-	TRBV5-1	TRBJ2-3	TGCGCCAGCAGCTTTGGGGGGAGACAGCCAGATACGCAGTATTTT	CASSFGGRQPDTQYF
TRBD2	-	TRBV10-1	TRBJ2-7	TGCGCCAGCAGTGTTGCGGGAGGAATTAACGAGCAGTACTTC	CASSVAGGINEQYF
-	-	TRBV18	TRBJ2-7	TGTGCCAGCTCACCACCGTCCCAGATCTACGAGCAGTACTTC	CASSPPSQIYEQYF
-	few	TRBV29-1	TRBJ2-5	TGCAGCGTTGAGCCCGGGGGAACCCAGTACTTC	CSVEPGGTQYF
-	-	TRBV6-1	TRBJ1-2	TGTGCCAGCAGTGAAGGTGACAGGCGGGGCTACACCTTC	CASSEGDRRGYTF
TRBD1	-	TRBV5-6	TRBJ2-5	TGTGCCAGCAGCTTGAAGGGCAGGGGGATCCAAGAGACCCAGTACTTC	CASSLKGRGIQETQYF
TRBD1	-	TRBV28	TRBJ2-1	TGTGCCAGCAGTTTTATACGGGGACAGGGGAAGGGGGACAATGAGCAGTTCTTC	CASSFIRGQGKGDNEQFF
-	-	TRBV5-1	TRBJ1-3	TGCGCCAGCAGCCCTGTGACAGGAGGAAACACCATATATTTT	CASSPVTGGNTIYF
-	-	TRBV29-1	TRBJ2-7	TGCAGCGCCGGGACTGACAACTACGAGCAGTACTTC	CSAGTDNYEQYF
TRBD1	few	TRBV25-1	TRBJ2-7	TGTGCCAGCAGTGAATCCGGGACAGGGGACTACGAGCAGTACTTC	CASSESGTGDYEQYF
TRBD1	once	TRBV6-1	TRBJ1-5	TGTGCCAGCAGGCTGACAGGGGTCGGACAGCCCCAGCATTTT	CASRLTGVGQPQHF
TRBD2	-	TRBV5-1	TRBJ2-1	TGCGCCAGCAGCTTGGCTTTGGGACTAGCGACCAATGAGCAGTTCTTC	CASSLALGLATNEQFF
-	-	TRBV5-1	TRBJ1-3	TGCGCCAGCACCCCGACAGGACTTGGCTCTGGAAACACCATATATTTT	CASTPTGLGSGNTIYF
TRBD1	-	TRBV5-1	TRBJ1-1	TGCGCCAGCAGCTTGGAACCCGACAGGGGCAGGGACACTGAAGCTTTCTTT	CASSLEPDRGRDTEAFF
TRBD2	-	TRBV5-1	TRBJ2-5	TGCGCCAGCAGCAGATCCGGGACTAGCGGGGGCAGAGGGGAGACCCAGTACTTC	CASSRSGTSGGRGETQYF
TRBD1	-	TRBV30	TRBJ1-2	TGTGCCTGGAGTCCCGGGCAGGGGGCCTATGGCTACACCTTC	CAWSPGQGAYGYTF
-	few	TRBV6-5	TRBJ2-3	TGTGCCAGCAGCCCCGTCCCCACAGATACGCAGTATTTT	CASSPVPTDTQYF
TRBD1	-	TRBV7-8	TRBJ2-7	TGTGCCAGCAGCAGGGGACAGGGACCCTACGAGCAGTACTTC	CASSRGQGPYEQYF
-	-	TRBV7-9	TRBJ1-1	TGTGCCAGCAGCGAAGAAGGGAGGGGGAACACTGAAGCTTTCTTT	CASSEEGRGNTEAFF
TRBD1	-	TRBV2	TRBJ2-3	TGTGCCATCCCAAGGGACAGCAGCACAGATACGCAGTATTTT	CAIPRDSSTDTQYF
-	-	TRBV2	TRBJ2-7	TGTGCCAGCAGCCAGGGAACCCACGAGCAGTACTTC	CASSQGTHEQYF
-	-	TRBV6-5	TRBJ1-2	TGTGCCAGCCGTTATCCTTGGGCAGGAGGCTACACCTTC	CASRYPWAGGYTF
-	-	TRBV19	TRBJ2-2	TGTGCCAGTAAGCTGACAGGATTGGACACCGGGGAGCTGTTTTTT	CASKLTGLDTGELFF
-	-	TRBV11-1	TRBJ2-5	TGTGCCAGCAGCTTAGCTCCGACAGGGACTGGTCAAGAGACCCAGTACTTC	CASSLAPTGTGQETQYF
TRBD1	-	TRBV29-1	TRBJ2-7	TGCAGCGTCGAACAGGGGGCGGGGGAGCAGTACTTC	CSVEQGAGEQYF
TRBD1	once	TRBV5-8	TRBJ1-1	TGTGCCAGCAGCTCCGGGACAGTCCTGATGAACACTGAAGCTTTCTTT	CASSSGTVLMNTEAFF
-	-	TRBV5-5	TRBJ1-4	TGTGCCAGCAGACTGGGTCCCACAGGAGATAATGAAAAACTGTTTTTT	CASRLGPTGDNEKLFF
-	few	TRBV19	TRBJ1-5	TGTGCCACCCGGGGTGGGGGCAATCAGCCCCAGCATTTT	CATRGGGNQPQHF
TRBD1	-	TRBV6-5	TRBJ1-5	TGTGCCAGCAGGACAGGGGATAGCAATCAGCCCCAGCATTTT	CASRTGDSNQPQHF
-	-	TRBV11-2	TRBJ2-1	TGTGCCAGCAGCTTGGTGTGGGTAGGTAGCGATGAGCAGTTCTTC	CASSLVWVGSDEQFF
-	-	TRBV18	TRBJ2-5	TGTGCCAGCTCGCCCGACAGGGGAGGGGAGACCCAGTACTTC	CASSPDRGGETQYF
TRBD1	once	TRBV6-5	TRBJ2-7	TGTGCCAGCAGTTACTCGGGACAGGAGGCCTACGAGCAGTACTTC	CASSYSGQEAYEQYF
-	-	TRBV5-8	TRBJ1-2	TGTGCCAGCACCTCCCGGGGGGCGCTGATCTATGGCTACACCTTC	CASTSRGALIYGYTF
-	-	TRBV10-2	TRBJ2-1	TGCGCCAGCAATTTTGCTAGTCGCGATGAGCAGTTCTTC	CASNFASRDEQFF
TRBD1	once	TRBV30	TRBJ1-4	TGTGCCTGGAACAGGGGGAATGAAAAACTGTTTTTT	CAWNRGNEKLFF
-	-	TRBV5-6	TRBJ2-3	TGTGCCAGCAGCTTAGGACAGCCCACAGATACGCAGTATTTT	CASSLGQPTDTQYF
TRBD1	medium-sized	TRBV28	TRBJ2-1	TGTGCCAGCAGTCCGTCTGATGGACAGGGGATAAATGAGCAGTTCTTC	CASSPSDGQGINEQFF